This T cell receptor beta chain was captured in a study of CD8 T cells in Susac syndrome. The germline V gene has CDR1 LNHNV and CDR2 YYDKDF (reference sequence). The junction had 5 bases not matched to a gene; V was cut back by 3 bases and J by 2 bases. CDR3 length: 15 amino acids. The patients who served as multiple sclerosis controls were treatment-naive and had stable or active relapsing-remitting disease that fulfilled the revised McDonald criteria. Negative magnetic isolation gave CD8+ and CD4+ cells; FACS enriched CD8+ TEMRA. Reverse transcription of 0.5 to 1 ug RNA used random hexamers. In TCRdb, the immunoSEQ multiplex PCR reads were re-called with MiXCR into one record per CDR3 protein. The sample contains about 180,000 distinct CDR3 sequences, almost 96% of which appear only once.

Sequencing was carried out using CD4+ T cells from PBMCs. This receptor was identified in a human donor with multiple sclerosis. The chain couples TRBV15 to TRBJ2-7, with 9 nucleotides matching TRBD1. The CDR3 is CATSRAGTGPYEQYF. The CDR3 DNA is TGTGCCACCAGCAGGGCCGGGACAGGGCCCTACGAGCAGTACTTC.